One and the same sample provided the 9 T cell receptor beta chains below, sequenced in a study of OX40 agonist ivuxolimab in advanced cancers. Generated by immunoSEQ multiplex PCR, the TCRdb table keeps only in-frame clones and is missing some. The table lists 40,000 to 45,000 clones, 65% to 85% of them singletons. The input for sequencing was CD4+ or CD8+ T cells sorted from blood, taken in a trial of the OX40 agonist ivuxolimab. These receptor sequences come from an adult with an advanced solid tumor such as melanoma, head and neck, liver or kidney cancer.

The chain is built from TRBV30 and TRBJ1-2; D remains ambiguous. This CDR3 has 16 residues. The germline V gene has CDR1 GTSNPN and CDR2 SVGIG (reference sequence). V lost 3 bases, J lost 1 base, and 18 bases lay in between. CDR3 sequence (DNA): TGTGCCTGGAGAGACCTCGGCCGTACCTATAACTATGGCTACACCTTC. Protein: CAWRDLGRTYNYGYTF.

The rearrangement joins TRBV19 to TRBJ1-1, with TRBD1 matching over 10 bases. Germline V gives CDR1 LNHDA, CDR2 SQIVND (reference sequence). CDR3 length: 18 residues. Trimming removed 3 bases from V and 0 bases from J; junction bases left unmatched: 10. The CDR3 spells CASSIRDRGLTMNTEAFF. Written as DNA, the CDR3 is TGTGCCAGTAGTATCCGGGACAGGGGACTAACAATGAACACTGAAGCTTTCTTT.

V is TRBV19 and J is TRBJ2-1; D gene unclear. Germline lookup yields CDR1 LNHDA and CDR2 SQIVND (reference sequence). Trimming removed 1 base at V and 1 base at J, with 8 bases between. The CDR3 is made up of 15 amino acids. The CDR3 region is CASSIAVGSYNEQFF. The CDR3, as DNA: TGTGCCAGTAGTATAGCGGTAGGGTCCTACAATGAGCAGTTCTTC. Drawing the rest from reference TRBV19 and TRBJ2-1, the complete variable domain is DGGITQSPKYLFRKEGQNVTLSCEQNLNHDAMYWYRQDPGQGLRLIYYSQIVNDFQKGDIAEGYSVSREKKESFPLTVTSAQKNPTAFYLCASSIAVGSYNEQFFGPGTRLTVL.

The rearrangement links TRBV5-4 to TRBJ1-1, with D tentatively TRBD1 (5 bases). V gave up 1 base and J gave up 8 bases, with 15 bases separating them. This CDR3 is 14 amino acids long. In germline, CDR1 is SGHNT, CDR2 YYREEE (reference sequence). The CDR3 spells CASSLRGTPLEAFF. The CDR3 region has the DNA TGTGCCAGCAGCTTGAGGGGAACACCGTTAGAAGCTTTCTTT.

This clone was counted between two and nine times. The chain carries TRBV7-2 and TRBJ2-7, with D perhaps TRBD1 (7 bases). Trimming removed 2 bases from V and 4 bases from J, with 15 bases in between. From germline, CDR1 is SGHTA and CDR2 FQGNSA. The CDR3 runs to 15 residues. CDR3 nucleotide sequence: TGTGCCAGCAGCTTACTACCTCAGGGGGGTTACGAGCAGTACTTC. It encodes CASSLLPQGGYEQYF.

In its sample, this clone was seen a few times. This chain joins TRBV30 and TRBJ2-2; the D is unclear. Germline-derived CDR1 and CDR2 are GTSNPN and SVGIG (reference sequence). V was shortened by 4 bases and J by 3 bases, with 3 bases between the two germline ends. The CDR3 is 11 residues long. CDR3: CAWMDTGELFF. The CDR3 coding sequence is TGTGCCTGGATGGACACCGGGGAGCTGTTTTTT. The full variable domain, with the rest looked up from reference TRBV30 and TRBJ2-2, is SQTIHQWPATLVQPVGSPLSLECTVEGTSNPNLYWYRQAAGRGLQLLFYSVGIGQISSEVPQNLSASRPQDRQFILSSKKLLLSDSGFYLCAWMDTGELFFGEGSRLTVL.

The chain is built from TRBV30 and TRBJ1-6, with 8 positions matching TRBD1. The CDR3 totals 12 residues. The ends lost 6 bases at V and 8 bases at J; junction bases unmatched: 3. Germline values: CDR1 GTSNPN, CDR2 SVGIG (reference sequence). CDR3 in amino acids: CACGTGDSPLHF. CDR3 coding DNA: TGTGCCTGTGGGACAGGAGATTCACCCCTCCACTTT.

CDR3 DNA sequence: TGTGCCACCAGCAGAGATCGGGCAGAGACCCAGTACTTC. Its translation is CATSRDRAETQYF. The chain has TRBV15 and TRBJ2-5; D gene unclear. The CDR3 length is 13 residues. Trimming shortened V by 0 bases and J by 4 bases, and 6 bases separated the two germline ends. In germline, CDR1 is LNHNV, CDR2 YYDKDF (reference sequence).

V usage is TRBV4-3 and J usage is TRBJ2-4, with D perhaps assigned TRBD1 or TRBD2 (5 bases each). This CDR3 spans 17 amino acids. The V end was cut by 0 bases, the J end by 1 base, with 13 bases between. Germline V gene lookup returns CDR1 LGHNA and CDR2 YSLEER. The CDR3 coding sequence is TGCGCCAGCAGCCAAGACCCGGGACGCTCGGCCAAAAACATTCAGTACTTC. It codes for CASSQDPGRSAKNIQYF.